These 16 T cell receptor beta chains were all obtained from the same sample, sequenced in a study of cytomegalovirus exposure and HLA in healthy donors. PCR was performed using 60 Vbeta and 13 Jbeta primers. Produced via immunoSEQ multiplex PCR; TCRdb's table is partial and in-frame only. Of some 220,000 clones in the sample, 85% to 90% are singletons; the top ten hold less than 1.2%. The sequenced material came from PBMCs. The receptor set was obtained from a woman between 18 and 30 years old in good health and CMV-seronegative.

This rearrangement joins TRBV30 to TRBJ2-5; 7 bases align to TRBD1. Losses at the gene ends were 0 bases for V and 2 bases for J; bases not matched to a gene: 3. Germline V gene sequence: CDR1 GTSNPN, CDR2 SVGIG (reference sequence). This CDR3 is built from 14 residues. The CDR3 bases are TGTGCCTGGAGTGTAGGGGGCCCACAAGAGACCCAGTACTTC. Translation gives CAWSVGGPQETQYF.

This chain's CDR3 is CASSSGQGQLGNEKLFF. For the CDR3, the DNA is TGTGCCAGCAGCTCCGGACAGGGTCAACTGGGAAATGAAAAACTGTTTTTT. This chain connects TRBV7-6 to TRBJ1-4; 8 bases align to TRBD1. Germline CDR1 reads SGHVS; CDR2 reads FNYEAQ. The CDR3 has 17 residues. V trimming: 4 bases; J trimming: 5 bases; junction bases outside the gene matches: 12.

This chain connects TRBV5-8 to TRBJ2-3; TRBD1 aligns across 7 bases. Looked up from germline, CDR1 is SGHTS and CDR2 is YDEGEE. This CDR3 region has 15 residues. V shed 4 bases and J 5 bases; nucleotides not matched to a gene: 10. The CDR3 is CASSQQGLMVDTQYF. The CDR3 DNA reads as TGTGCCAGCAGCCAACAGGGGCTGATGGTAGATACGCAGTATTTT.

The gene calls are TRBV6-1 and TRBJ1-2, with a weak D call TRBD1 (5 bases). V lost 1 base and J 8 bases, leaving 11 bases between the germline ends. The CDR3 has 13 amino acids. Germline V CDR1 and CDR2: MNHNS, SASEGT. The CDR3 region has the DNA TGTGCCAGCAGTGAAGTCGGGGGGGGAGGCTACACCTTC. It codes for CASSEVGGGGYTF.

A few counts support this clone. The chain joins TRBV10-1 to TRBJ2-7, with D possibly being TRBD2 (6 bases). The CDR3 consists of 14 residues. Trimming removed 3 bases at V and 2 bases at J, with 11 bases between. Germline values: CDR1 WNHNN, CDR2 SYGVQD (reference sequence). The CDR3 is CASSDSGGTYEQYF. In DNA, the CDR3 is TGCGCCAGCAGTGATAGCGGAGGGACCTACGAGCAGTACTTC.

V is TRBV18 and J is TRBJ1-3; 7 bases match TRBD1. Germline-derived CDR1 and CDR2 are KGHSH and LQKENI. Losses at the gene ends were 3 bases for V and 6 bases for J; bases not matched to a gene: 11. The CDR3 is 16 residues long. CDR3 coding DNA: TGTGCCAGCTCACCGGTGTTATTGGGACAGCAAAACACCATATATTTT. This translates into CASSPVLLGQQNTIYF.

The chain employs TRBV5-1 and TRBJ1-1; TRBD1 aligns across 9 bases. This CDR3 is 14 amino acids long. V gave up 3 bases and J gave up 6 bases; unmatched junction bases: 6. Looked up from germline, CDR1 is SGHRS and CDR2 is YFSETQ. The CDR3 sequence is CASSSQGASSEAFF. DNA for the CDR3: TGCGCCAGCAGCTCACAGGGGGCTAGTTCTGAAGCTTTCTTT.

For the CDR3, the DNA is TGCGCCAGCAGCTCAGTGACAGGGCTAGAGACCCAGTACTTC. This encodes CASSSVTGLETQYF. The chain couples TRBV5-1 to TRBJ2-5, with TRBD1 matching over 7 bases. CDR1 and CDR2 (germline): SGHRS, YFSETQ. Trimming removed 3 bases from V and 4 bases from J; junction bases left unmatched: 6. The CDR3 contains 14 residues.

The chain couples TRBV2 to TRBJ1-2; TRBD1 might be the D (5 bases). Per germline, CDR1 SNHLY and CDR2 FYNNEI. Trimming pared 1 base from V and 4 bases from J, leaving 7 bases between. This CDR3 spans 13 amino acids. The CDR3 DNA sequence: TGTGCCAGCAGTGAAGGGGGCATCTATGGCTACACCTTC. It codes for CASSEGGIYGYTF.

The V call is TRBV5-4, the J call TRBJ1-2; D possibly corresponds to TRBD1 (5 bases). Germline V lookup: CDR1 SGHNT, CDR2 YYREEE (reference sequence). V was pared by 7 bases and J by 5 bases, with 21 bases between. This CDR3 comprises 15 residues. The CDR3 here is CASVARGREGYGYTF. CDR3 in DNA: TGTGCCAGCGTCGCGCGGGGCAGGGAGGGATATGGCTACACCTTC.

This clone was picked up one time. This chain connects TRBV27 to TRBJ1-2, with D perhaps matching TRBD1 (6 bases). This CDR3 has 17 amino acids. From germline, CDR1 is MNHEY and CDR2 SMNVEV (reference sequence). V gave up 4 bases and J gave up 0 bases, with 18 bases separating them. In DNA form, the CDR3 reads TGTGCCAGCAGTTCCTCCTCAAGGGGGGGAACTAACTATGGCTACACCTTC. This gives the protein CASSSSSRGGTNYGYTF.

The chain is built from TRBV7-8 and TRBJ2-2; weak D call: TRBD2 (5 bases). There are 15 residues in the CDR3. CDR1 is SGHVS and CDR2 is FQNEAQ in the germline V gene. Trimming cost V 7 bases and J 4 bases, with 16 bases left between them. CDR3 DNA: TGTGCCAGCATTAAAATCATTGCGGGCACCGGGGAGCTGTTTTTT. This translates into CASIKIIAGTGELFF.

The chain links TRBV7-9 to TRBJ2-7, with 8 bases fitting TRBD1. J lost 2 bases, V lost 5 bases, and 5 bases had no gene match. CDR1 and CDR2 from the germline V gene are SEHNR and FQNEAQ (reference sequence). The CDR3 runs to 14 residues. This CDR3 is CASSPKTGAYEQYF. The CDR3 DNA sequence: TGTGCCAGCAGCCCTAAGACAGGGGCCTACGAGCAGTACTTC.

This clone appeared once. The V and J genes are TRBV19 and TRBJ1-1, with TRBD1 matching 8 bases. The V gene end was trimmed by 6 bases and the J gene end by 7 bases; junction bases not matched to a gene: 13. In germline, CDR1 is LNHDA, CDR2 SQIVND (reference sequence). This CDR3 region has 15 residues. The CDR3 is CASRPNRGDLFEAFF. The CDR3 DNA reads as TGTGCCAGTAGGCCGAACAGGGGGGATTTATTTGAAGCTTTCTTT. Combining the CDR3 with reference TRBV19 and TRBJ1-1 gives the whole variable domain DGGITQSPKYLFRKEGQNVTLSCEQNLNHDAMYWYRQDPGQGLRLIYYSQIVNDFQKGDIAEGYSVSREKKESFPLTVTSAQKNPTAFYLCASRPNRGDLFEAFFGQGTRLTVV.

The V gene is TRBV4-2, the J gene TRBJ2-1, with 7 bases fitting TRBD2. CDR3 size: 17 residues. Trimming took 0 bases from V and 11 from J; bases not matched to a gene: 16. Germline loops: CDR1 LGHNA, CDR2 YNFKEQ. In DNA form, the CDR3 reads TGTGCCAGCAGCCAAGAGGGAGGGACTCCCCTGGAGTCGAAGCAGTTCTTC. Translating it yields CASSQEGGTPLESKQFF.

DNA of the CDR3: TGTGCCAGTAGTATACTAGCGGGGGACTACGAGCAGTACTTC. Translating it yields CASSILAGDYEQYF. The V gene is TRBV19, the J gene TRBJ2-7; 10 bases match TRBD2. Germline V gene data show CDR1 as LNHDA and CDR2 as SQIVND (reference sequence). The CDR3 consists of 14 residues. V was clipped by 2 bases and J by 3 bases; unmatched bases: 1.